A selection of T cell receptor beta chains follows, all from one sample in a study of cytomegalovirus exposure and HLA in healthy donors. Produced via immunoSEQ multiplex PCR; TCRdb's table is partial and in-frame only. The data contain 220,000 or so clones, over 70% of them singletons. The sequenced material came from PBMCs. The receptors were sampled from a young woman in good health and CMV-seropositive. Each CDR3 is given with its conserved first and last residue. Fields, in order: D gene, J gene, V gene, clone size, CDR3 protein, CDR3 DNA. A D gene is named only where the DNA matches it firmly. A row's size may be missing; if present it is once, few, many or a size class.

D gene: NA
J gene: TRBJ2-1
V gene: TRBV27
clone size: NA
CDR3 protein: CASSFEGGEQFF
CDR3 DNA: TGTGCCAGCAGTTTTGAAGGGGGTGAGCAGTTCTTC

D gene: TRBD2
J gene: TRBJ2-1
V gene: TRBV7-3
clone size: NA
CDR3 protein: CASSLYGLANEQFF
CDR3 DNA: TGTGCCAGCAGCTTATACGGACTAGCGAATGAGCAGTTCTTC

D gene: TRBD1
J gene: TRBJ1-1
V gene: TRBV7-9
clone size: NA
CDR3 protein: CASTKGAQSTEAFF
CDR3 DNA: TGTGCCAGCACCAAGGGGGCCCAATCGACTGAAGCTTTCTTT

D gene: TRBD1
J gene: TRBJ2-5
V gene: TRBV7-6
clone size: NA
CDR3 protein: CASSSRDSPVQETQYF
CDR3 DNA: TGTGCCAGCAGCTCCCGGGACAGTCCGGTTCAAGAGACCCAGTACTTC

D gene: NA
J gene: TRBJ1-2
V gene: TRBV19
clone size: NA
CDR3 protein: CASSISAEVDGYTF
CDR3 DNA: TGTGCCAGTAGTATCTCTGCAGAGGTGGATGGCTACACCTTC

D gene: NA
J gene: TRBJ2-3
V gene: TRBV9
clone size: NA
CDR3 protein: CASSVFGSHTDTQYF
CDR3 DNA: TGTGCCAGCAGCGTGTTCGGCAGCCACACAGATACGCAGTATTTT

D gene: NA
J gene: TRBJ1-1
V gene: TRBV6-6
clone size: NA
CDR3 protein: CATLGYRGLNTEAFF
CDR3 DNA: TGTGCCACCCTCGGTTATAGGGGCTTGAACACTGAAGCTTTCTTT

D gene: NA
J gene: TRBJ2-1
V gene: TRBV7-2
clone size: NA
CDR3 protein: CASSFYNEQFF
CDR3 DNA: TGTGCCAGCAGCTTCTACAATGAGCAGTTCTTC

D gene: NA
J gene: TRBJ2-3
V gene: TRBV10-3
clone size: many
CDR3 protein: CAISGVSADTQYF
CDR3 DNA: TGTGCCATCAGTGGTGTGTCGGCAGATACGCAGTATTTT

D gene: NA
J gene: TRBJ1-5
V gene: TRBV7-6
clone size: NA
CDR3 protein: CASSPRSGGNQPQHF
CDR3 DNA: TGTGCCAGCAGCCCCCGTTCCGGGGGTAATCAGCCCCAGCATTTT

D gene: NA
J gene: TRBJ2-1
V gene: TRBV6-4
clone size: many
CDR3 protein: CASSDSSGAYNEQFF
CDR3 DNA: TGTGCCAGCAGTGACTCATCGGGAGCCTACAATGAGCAGTTCTTC

D gene: TRBD1
J gene: TRBJ1-2
V gene: TRBV6-1
clone size: once
CDR3 protein: CASSVPPGQGHYGYTF
CDR3 DNA: TGTGCCAGCAGTGTTCCGCCGGGACAGGGGCACTATGGCTACACCTTC

D gene: NA
J gene: TRBJ2-5
V gene: TRBV7-9
clone size: NA
CDR3 protein: CASSQGRSLETQYF
CDR3 DNA: TGTGCCAGCAGCCAGGGACGGAGCCTAGAGACCCAGTACTTC

D gene: NA
J gene: TRBJ2-1
V gene: TRBV27
clone size: NA
CDR3 protein: CASSFNSGDNEQFF
CDR3 DNA: TGTGCCAGCAGTTTTAATTCCGGGGACAATGAGCAGTTCTTC

D gene: NA
J gene: TRBJ2-7
V gene: TRBV27
clone size: NA
CDR3 protein: CASSLLAGPTYEQYF
CDR3 DNA: TGTGCCAGCAGTTTATTGGCAGGACCCACGTACGAGCAGTACTTC

D gene: NA
J gene: TRBJ2-3
V gene: TRBV11-2
clone size: NA
CDR3 protein: CASSLRSDTQYF
CDR3 DNA: TGTGCCAGCAGCTTGAGGTCAGATACGCAGTATTTT

D gene: NA
J gene: TRBJ1-2
V gene: TRBV4-3
clone size: NA
CDR3 protein: CASSQDQGRYYGYTF
CDR3 DNA: TGCGCCAGCAGCCAAGACCAGGGGAGGTATTATGGCTACACCTTC

D gene: NA
J gene: TRBJ2-5
V gene: TRBV5-4
clone size: NA
CDR3 protein: CASSLDRVGETQYF
CDR3 DNA: TGTGCCAGCAGCTTGGACAGGGTGGGAGAGACCCAGTACTTC

D gene: NA
J gene: TRBJ1-2
V gene: TRBV30
clone size: NA
CDR3 protein: CAWSPGHPNYGYTF
CDR3 DNA: TGTGCCTGGAGTCCGGGACACCCTAACTATGGCTACACCTTC

D gene: NA
J gene: TRBJ1-1
V gene: TRBV2
clone size: NA
CDR3 protein: CASSVGGGRTEAFF
CDR3 DNA: TGTGCCAGCAGTGTCGGGGGCGGGAGGACTGAAGCTTTCTTT

D gene: NA
J gene: TRBJ2-1
V gene: TRBV11-3
clone size: NA
CDR3 protein: CASSFYRSQFF
CDR3 DNA: TGTGCCAGCAGCTTCTACAGGTCACAGTTCTTC

D gene: TRBD1
J gene: TRBJ1-1
V gene: TRBV7-6
clone size: NA
CDR3 protein: CASSPGTDPRTEAFF
CDR3 DNA: TGTGCCAGCAGCCCGGGGACAGACCCGAGAACTGAAGCTTTCTTT

D gene: TRBD2
J gene: TRBJ2-7
V gene: TRBV6-5
clone size: few
CDR3 protein: CASTRTSGTSYEQYF
CDR3 DNA: TGTGCCTCGACCCGGACTAGCGGGACCTCCTACGAGCAGTACTTC

D gene: TRBD1
J gene: TRBJ2-4
V gene: TRBV19
clone size: few
CDR3 protein: CASNGQGAMIQYF
CDR3 DNA: TGTGCCAGTAACGGACAGGGGGCGATGATTCAGTACTTC

D gene: TRBD1
J gene: TRBJ2-5
V gene: TRBV7-9
clone size: NA
CDR3 protein: CASRQGPIETQYF
CDR3 DNA: TGTGCCAGCCGACAGGGACCCATAGAGACCCAGTACTTC

D gene: TRBD2
J gene: TRBJ2-7
V gene: TRBV6-1
clone size: NA
CDR3 protein: CASSDRLASYEQYF
CDR3 DNA: TGTGCCAGCAGTGATCGACTAGCGTCCTACGAGCAGTACTTC

D gene: TRBD1
J gene: TRBJ2-6
V gene: TRBV7-2
clone size: NA
CDR3 protein: CASSLGQGRANVLTF
CDR3 DNA: TGTGCCAGCAGCTTAGGACAGGGACGGGCCAACGTCCTGACTTTC

D gene: NA
J gene: TRBJ2-1
V gene: TRBV28
clone size: NA
CDR3 protein: CASRGRDGSSYNEQFF
CDR3 DNA: TGTGCCAGCAGAGGCCGGGACGGAAGTTCTTACAATGAGCAGTTCTTC

D gene: TRBD2
J gene: TRBJ2-7
V gene: TRBV6-1
clone size: NA
CDR3 protein: CASSESGTSGYEQYF
CDR3 DNA: TGTGCCAGCAGTGAGAGCGGGACTAGCGGCTACGAGCAGTACTTC

D gene: NA
J gene: TRBJ1-1
V gene: TRBV29-1
clone size: few
CDR3 protein: CSVEKGVTEAFF
CDR3 DNA: TGCAGCGTTGAAAAGGGGGTAACTGAAGCTTTCTTT

D gene: TRBD1
J gene: TRBJ1-2
V gene: TRBV6-1
clone size: NA
CDR3 protein: CASSLDRGNYGYTF
CDR3 DNA: TGTGCCAGCAGTCTGGACAGGGGTAACTATGGCTACACCTTC

D gene: NA
J gene: TRBJ2-1
V gene: TRBV5-1
clone size: NA
CDR3 protein: CASSLVATNNEQFF
CDR3 DNA: TGCGCCAGCAGCTTGGTGGCGACCAACAATGAGCAGTTCTTC

D gene: NA
J gene: TRBJ1-1
V gene: TRBV11-2
clone size: NA
CDR3 protein: CASSRAKKAFF
CDR3 DNA: TGTGCCAGCAGCCGAGCGAAGAAAGCTTTCTTT

D gene: NA
J gene: TRBJ1-5
V gene: TRBV15
clone size: NA
CDR3 protein: CATSRDRGGSGPQHF
CDR3 DNA: TGTGCCACCAGCAGAGATAGGGGGGGGTCTGGACCCCAGCATTTT

D gene: NA
J gene: TRBJ1-5
V gene: TRBV19
clone size: NA
CDR3 protein: CASRMVKNGQPQHF
CDR3 DNA: TGTGCCAGTAGGATGGTCAAAAATGGGCAGCCCCAGCATTTT

D gene: NA
J gene: TRBJ1-2
V gene: TRBV5-4
clone size: NA
CDR3 protein: CASSLEGGLNGYTF
CDR3 DNA: TGTGCCAGCAGCTTGGAGGGGGGATTGAATGGCTACACCTTC

D gene: TRBD2
J gene: TRBJ2-5
V gene: TRBV18
clone size: once
CDR3 protein: CASSPSGLAGETQYF
CDR3 DNA: TGTGCCAGCTCACCCTCCGGACTAGCGGGAGAGACCCAGTACTTC

D gene: NA
J gene: TRBJ1-1
V gene: TRBV9
clone size: few
CDR3 protein: CASSLWGDNTEAFF
CDR3 DNA: TGTGCCAGCAGCCTATGGGGGGATAACACTGAAGCTTTCTTT

D gene: NA
J gene: TRBJ2-3
V gene: TRBV4-3
clone size: NA
CDR3 protein: CASSQGHTSTDTQYF
CDR3 DNA: TGCGCCAGCAGTCAGGGACATACTAGCACAGATACGCAGTATTTT

D gene: NA
J gene: TRBJ1-2
V gene: TRBV30
clone size: NA
CDR3 protein: CAWSPGRTYGYTF
CDR3 DNA: TGTGCCTGGAGCCCGGGCCGGACCTATGGCTACACCTTC

D gene: TRBD1
J gene: TRBJ2-7
V gene: TRBV7-6
clone size: NA
CDR3 protein: CASSPRQGSNEQYF
CDR3 DNA: TGTGCCAGCAGCCCACGACAGGGGAGCAACGAGCAGTACTTC

D gene: NA
J gene: TRBJ1-1
V gene: TRBV25-1
clone size: NA
CDR3 protein: CASRQAGTEAFF
CDR3 DNA: TGTGCCAGCCGACAGGCTGGCACTGAAGCTTTCTTT

D gene: TRBD2
J gene: TRBJ2-5
V gene: TRBV25-1
clone size: NA
CDR3 protein: CASSDRDYPRETQYF
CDR3 DNA: TGTGCCAGCAGTGACCGGGACTACCCCAGGGAGACCCAGTACTTC

D gene: NA
J gene: TRBJ1-3
V gene: TRBV29-1
clone size: NA
CDR3 protein: CSIWDSGNTIYF
CDR3 DNA: TGCAGCATTTGGGACTCTGGAAACACCATATATTTT

D gene: NA
J gene: TRBJ1-2
V gene: TRBV27
clone size: NA
CDR3 protein: CASSPGLTGYGYTF
CDR3 DNA: TGTGCCAGCAGCCCGGGGCTGACAGGTTACGGCTACACCTTC

D gene: NA
J gene: TRBJ2-3
V gene: TRBV7-2
clone size: few
CDR3 protein: CASSSITSTDTQYF
CDR3 DNA: TGTGCCAGCAGCTCAATAACTAGCACAGATACGCAGTATTTT

D gene: NA
J gene: TRBJ1-4
V gene: TRBV4-2
clone size: NA
CDR3 protein: CASSQALNEKLFF
CDR3 DNA: TGTGCCAGCAGCCAAGCCCTAAATGAAAAACTGTTTTTT

D gene: NA
J gene: TRBJ2-7
V gene: TRBV27
clone size: NA
CDR3 protein: CASSLIGSYYEQYF
CDR3 DNA: TGTGCCAGCAGTTTAATCGGGAGCTACTACGAGCAGTACTTC

D gene: TRBD2
J gene: TRBJ2-7
V gene: TRBV6-5
clone size: once
CDR3 protein: CASSSGTSRTYEQYF
CDR3 DNA: TGTGCCAGCAGTTCGGGGACTAGCAGAACCTACGAGCAGTACTTC

D gene: TRBD1
J gene: TRBJ2-7
V gene: TRBV6-5
clone size: few
CDR3 protein: CASTDRGEQYF
CDR3 DNA: TGTGCCAGCACGGACAGGGGCGAGCAGTACTTC

D gene: NA
J gene: TRBJ1-1
V gene: TRBV5-1
clone size: NA
CDR3 protein: CASSLYGRTEAFF
CDR3 DNA: TGCGCCAGCAGCTTGTATGGGAGGACTGAAGCTTTCTTT

D gene: TRBD1
J gene: TRBJ2-7
V gene: TRBV13
clone size: NA
CDR3 protein: CASSLGGQVSYEQYF
CDR3 DNA: TGTGCCAGCAGCTTAGGTGGACAGGTCAGCTACGAGCAGTACTTC

D gene: NA
J gene: TRBJ1-3
V gene: TRBV5-1
clone size: NA
CDR3 protein: CASSFGQSSGNTIYF
CDR3 DNA: TGCGCCAGCAGCTTCGGACAGAGCTCTGGAAACACCATATATTTT

D gene: NA
J gene: TRBJ1-1
V gene: TRBV14
clone size: NA
CDR3 protein: CASSQEMVPNTEAFF
CDR3 DNA: TGTGCCAGCAGCCAAGAAATGGTACCGAACACTGAAGCTTTCTTT

D gene: NA
J gene: TRBJ2-7
V gene: TRBV29-1
clone size: NA
CDR3 protein: CSVGETYEQYF
CDR3 DNA: TGCAGCGTTGGGGAAACCTACGAGCAGTACTTC

D gene: NA
J gene: TRBJ2-3
V gene: TRBV13
clone size: few
CDR3 protein: CASSPGEGPSTDTQYF
CDR3 DNA: TGTGCCAGCAGCCCCGGAGAGGGGCCATCCACAGATACGCAGTATTTT

D gene: NA
J gene: TRBJ2-2
V gene: TRBV5-6
clone size: few
CDR3 protein: CASSWGNTGELFF
CDR3 DNA: TGTGCCAGCAGCTGGGGGAACACCGGGGAGCTGTTTTTT

D gene: NA
J gene: TRBJ1-2
V gene: TRBV4-1
clone size: few
CDR3 protein: CASRGNYGYTF
CDR3 DNA: TGCGCCAGCAGGGGAAACTATGGCTACACCTTC

D gene: NA
J gene: TRBJ1-4
V gene: TRBV28
clone size: NA
CDR3 protein: CASSFLGQENEKLFF
CDR3 DNA: TGTGCCAGCAGTTTTTTGGGGCAGGAAAATGAAAAACTGTTTTTT

D gene: NA
J gene: TRBJ2-5
V gene: TRBV27
clone size: NA
CDR3 protein: CASSLYRAQETQYF
CDR3 DNA: TGTGCCAGCAGTTTATACAGGGCCCAAGAGACCCAGTACTTC